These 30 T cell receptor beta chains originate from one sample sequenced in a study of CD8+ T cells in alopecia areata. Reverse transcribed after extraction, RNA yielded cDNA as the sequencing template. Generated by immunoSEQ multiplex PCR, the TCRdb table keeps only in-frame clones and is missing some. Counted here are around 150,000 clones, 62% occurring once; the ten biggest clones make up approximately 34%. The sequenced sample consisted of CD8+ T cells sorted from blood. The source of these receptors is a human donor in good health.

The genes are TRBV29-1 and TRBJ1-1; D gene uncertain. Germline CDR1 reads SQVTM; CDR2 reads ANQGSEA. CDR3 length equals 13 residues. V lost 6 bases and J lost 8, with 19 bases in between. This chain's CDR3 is CSVLIGGRGEAFF. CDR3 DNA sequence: TGCAGCGTCCTGATCGGAGGCCGAGGGGAAGCTTTCTTT.

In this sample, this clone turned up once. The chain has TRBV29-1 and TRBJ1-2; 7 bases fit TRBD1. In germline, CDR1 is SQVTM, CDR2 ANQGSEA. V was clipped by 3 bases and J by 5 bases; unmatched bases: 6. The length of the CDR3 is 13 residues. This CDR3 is CSVEAGGVYGYTF. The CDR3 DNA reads TGCAGCGTTGAGGCAGGGGGGGTATATGGCTACACCTTC.

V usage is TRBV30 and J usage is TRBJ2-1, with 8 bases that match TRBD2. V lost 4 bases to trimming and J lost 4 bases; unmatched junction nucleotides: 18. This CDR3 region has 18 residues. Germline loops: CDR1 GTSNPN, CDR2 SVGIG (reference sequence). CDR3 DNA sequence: TGTGCCTGGATCCAACCTCCCCTTAGCGGGAAGGCATACAATGAGCAGTTCTTC. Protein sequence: CAWIQPPLSGKAYNEQFF.

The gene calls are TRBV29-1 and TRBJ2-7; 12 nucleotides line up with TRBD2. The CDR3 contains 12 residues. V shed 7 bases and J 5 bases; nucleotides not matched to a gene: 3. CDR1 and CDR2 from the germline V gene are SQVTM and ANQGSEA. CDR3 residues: CSGRLAGDEQYF. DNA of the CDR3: TGCAGCGGGCGACTAGCGGGAGACGAGCAGTACTTC.

CDR3 residues: CASSPGTSDQETQYF. CDR3 sequence (DNA): TGTGCCAGCAGCCCCGGGACTAGCGATCAAGAGACCCAGTACTTC. This chain uses TRBV7-2 with TRBJ2-5; 10 bases are shared with TRBD2. V was clipped by 5 bases and J by 2 bases; unmatched bases: 5. The germline gives CDR1 SGHTA, CDR2 FQGNSA. CDR3 length equals 15 residues.

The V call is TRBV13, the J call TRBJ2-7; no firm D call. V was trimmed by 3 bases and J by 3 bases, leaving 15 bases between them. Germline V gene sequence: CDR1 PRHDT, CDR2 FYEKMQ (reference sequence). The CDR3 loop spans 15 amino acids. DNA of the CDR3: TGTGCCAGCAGCTTTCCCCCTCGCCTAGGCTACGAGCAGTACTTC. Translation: CASSFPPRLGYEQYF.

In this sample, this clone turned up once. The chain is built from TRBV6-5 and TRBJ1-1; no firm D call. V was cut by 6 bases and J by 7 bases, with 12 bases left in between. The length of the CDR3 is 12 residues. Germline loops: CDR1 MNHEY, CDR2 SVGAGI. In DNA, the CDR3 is TGTGCCAGCAGCATCGACGGGATTGAAGCTTTCTTT. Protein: CASSIDGIEAFF.

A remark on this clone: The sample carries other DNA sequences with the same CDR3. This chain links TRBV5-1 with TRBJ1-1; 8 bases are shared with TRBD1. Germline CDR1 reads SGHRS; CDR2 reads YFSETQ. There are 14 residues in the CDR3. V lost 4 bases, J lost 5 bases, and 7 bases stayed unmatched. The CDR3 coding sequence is TGCGCCAGCAGCCCCGGACAGGGAAGGACTGAAGCTTTCTTT. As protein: CASSPGQGRTEAFF.

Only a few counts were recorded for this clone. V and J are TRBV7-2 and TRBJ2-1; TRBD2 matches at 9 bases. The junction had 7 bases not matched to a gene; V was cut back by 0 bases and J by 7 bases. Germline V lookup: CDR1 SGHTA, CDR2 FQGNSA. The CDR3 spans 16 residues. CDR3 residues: CASSLALAGGSNEQFF. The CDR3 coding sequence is TGTGCCAGCAGCTTAGCGCTGGCGGGAGGGTCGAATGAGCAGTTCTTC.

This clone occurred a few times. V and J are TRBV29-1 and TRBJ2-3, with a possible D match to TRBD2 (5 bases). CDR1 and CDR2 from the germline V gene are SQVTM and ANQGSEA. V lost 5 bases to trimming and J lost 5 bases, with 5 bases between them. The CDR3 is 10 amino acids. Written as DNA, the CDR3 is TGCAGCGTTCGGGAAGATACGCAGTATTTT. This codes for CSVREDTQYF.

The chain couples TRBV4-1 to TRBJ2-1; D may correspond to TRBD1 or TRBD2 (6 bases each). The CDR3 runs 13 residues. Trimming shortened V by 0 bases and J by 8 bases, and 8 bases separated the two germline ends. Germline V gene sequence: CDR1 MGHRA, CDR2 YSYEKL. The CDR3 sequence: CASSQEGGDEQFF. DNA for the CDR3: TGCGCCAGCAGCCAAGAGGGGGGCGATGAGCAGTTCTTC.

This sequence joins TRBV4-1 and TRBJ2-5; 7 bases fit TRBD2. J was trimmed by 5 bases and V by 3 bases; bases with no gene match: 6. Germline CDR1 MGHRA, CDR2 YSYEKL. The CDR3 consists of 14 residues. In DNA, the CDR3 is TGCGCCAGCAGCCACCTCGGACTAGGGGAGACCCAGTACTTC. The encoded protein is CASSHLGLGETQYF.

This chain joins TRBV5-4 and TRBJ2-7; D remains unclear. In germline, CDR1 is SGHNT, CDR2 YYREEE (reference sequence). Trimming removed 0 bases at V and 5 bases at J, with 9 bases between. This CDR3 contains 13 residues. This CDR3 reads CASSLGGLNEQYF. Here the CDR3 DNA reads TGTGCCAGCAGCTTGGGGGGTCTTAACGAGCAGTACTTC.

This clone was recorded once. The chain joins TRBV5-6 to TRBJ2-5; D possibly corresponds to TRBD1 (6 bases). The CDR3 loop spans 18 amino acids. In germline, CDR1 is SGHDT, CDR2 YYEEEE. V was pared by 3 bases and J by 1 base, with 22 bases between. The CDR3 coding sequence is TGTGCCAGCAGCTCCTTCATTGACGAGGACAGCCTCCAAGAGACCCAGTACTTC. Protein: CASSSFIDEDSLQETQYF.

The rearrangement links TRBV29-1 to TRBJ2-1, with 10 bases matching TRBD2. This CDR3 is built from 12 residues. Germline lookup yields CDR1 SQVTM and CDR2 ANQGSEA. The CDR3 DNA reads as TGCGGAACAGGGACTAGCGACAATGAGCAGTTCTTC. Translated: CGTGTSDNEQFF.

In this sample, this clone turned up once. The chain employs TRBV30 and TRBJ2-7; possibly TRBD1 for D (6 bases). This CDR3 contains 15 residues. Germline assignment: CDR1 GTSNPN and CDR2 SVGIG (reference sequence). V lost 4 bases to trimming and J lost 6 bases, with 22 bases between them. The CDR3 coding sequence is TGTGCCTGGACTGAAACGGACCCTCGAGGGGGCGAGCAGTACTTC. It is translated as CAWTETDPRGGEQYF.

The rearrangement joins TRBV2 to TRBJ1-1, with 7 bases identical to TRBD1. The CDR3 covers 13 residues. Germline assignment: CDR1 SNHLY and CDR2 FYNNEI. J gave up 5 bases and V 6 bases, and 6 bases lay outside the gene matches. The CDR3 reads CASSPPGGTEAFF. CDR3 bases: TGTGCCAGCAGCCCTCCAGGGGGGACTGAAGCTTTCTTT. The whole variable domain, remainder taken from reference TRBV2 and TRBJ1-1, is EPEVTQTPSHQVTQMGQEVILRCVPISNHLYFYWYRQILGQKVEFLVSFYNNEISEKSEIFDDQFSVERPDGSNFTLKIRSTKLEDSAMYFCASSPPGGTEAFFGQGTRLTVV.

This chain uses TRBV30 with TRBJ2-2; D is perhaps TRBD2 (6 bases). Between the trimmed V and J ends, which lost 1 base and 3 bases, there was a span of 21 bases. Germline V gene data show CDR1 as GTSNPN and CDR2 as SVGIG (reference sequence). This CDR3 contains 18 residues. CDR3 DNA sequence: TGTGCCTGGAGTGGGGACTTTGACATAGGGATGTACACCGGGGAGCTGTTTTTT. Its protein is CAWSGDFDIGMYTGELFF.

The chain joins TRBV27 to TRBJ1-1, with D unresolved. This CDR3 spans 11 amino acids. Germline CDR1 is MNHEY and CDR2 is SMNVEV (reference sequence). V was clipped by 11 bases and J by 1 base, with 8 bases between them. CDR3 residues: CAGRQNTEAFF. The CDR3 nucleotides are TGTGCCGGGCGACAGAACACTGAAGCTTTCTTT.

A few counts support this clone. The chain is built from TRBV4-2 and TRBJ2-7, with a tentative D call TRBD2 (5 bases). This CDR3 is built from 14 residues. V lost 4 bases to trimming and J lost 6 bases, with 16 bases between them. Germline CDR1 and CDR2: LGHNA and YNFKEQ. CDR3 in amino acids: CASSPTTLFGEQYF. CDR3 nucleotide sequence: TGTGCCAGCAGCCCGACTACCCTATTCGGCGAGCAGTACTTC.

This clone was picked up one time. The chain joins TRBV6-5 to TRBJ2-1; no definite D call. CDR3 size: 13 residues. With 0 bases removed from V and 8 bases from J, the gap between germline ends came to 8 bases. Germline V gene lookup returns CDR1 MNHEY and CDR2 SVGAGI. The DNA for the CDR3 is TGTGCCAGCAGTTACTCTACGGTGGATGAGCAGTTCTTC. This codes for CASSYSTVDEQFF.

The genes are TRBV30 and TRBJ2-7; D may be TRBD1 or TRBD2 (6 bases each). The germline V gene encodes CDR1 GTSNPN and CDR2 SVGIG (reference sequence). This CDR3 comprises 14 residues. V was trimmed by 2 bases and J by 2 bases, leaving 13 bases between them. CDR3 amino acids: CAWSWRDIPYEQYF. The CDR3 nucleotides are TGTGCCTGGAGTTGGCGGGACATACCCTACGAGCAGTACTTC.

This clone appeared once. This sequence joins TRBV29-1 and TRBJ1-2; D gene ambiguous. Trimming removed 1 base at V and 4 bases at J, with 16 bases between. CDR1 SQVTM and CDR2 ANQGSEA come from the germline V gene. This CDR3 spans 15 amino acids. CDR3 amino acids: CSVEVVQLNTYGYTF. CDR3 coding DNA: TGCAGCGTTGAAGTCGTCCAGCTTAATACCTATGGCTACACCTTC.

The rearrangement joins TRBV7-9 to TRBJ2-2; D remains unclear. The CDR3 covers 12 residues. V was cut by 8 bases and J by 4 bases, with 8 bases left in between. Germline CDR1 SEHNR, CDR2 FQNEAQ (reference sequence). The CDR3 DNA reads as TGTGCCAGCGCTGCTGGCACCGGGGAGCTGTTTTTT. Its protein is CASAAGTGELFF.

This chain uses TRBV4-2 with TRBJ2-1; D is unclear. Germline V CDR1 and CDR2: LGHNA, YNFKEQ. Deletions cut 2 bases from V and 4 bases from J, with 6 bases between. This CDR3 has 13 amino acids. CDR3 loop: CASSQNAYNEQFF. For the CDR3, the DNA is TGTGCCAGCAGCCAAAATGCTTACAATGAGCAGTTCTTC.

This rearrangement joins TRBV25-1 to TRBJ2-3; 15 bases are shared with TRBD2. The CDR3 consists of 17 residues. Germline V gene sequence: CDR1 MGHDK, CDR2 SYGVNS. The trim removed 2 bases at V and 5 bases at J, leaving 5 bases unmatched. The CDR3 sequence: CASSEIGLAGGEDTQYF. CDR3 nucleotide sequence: TGTGCCAGCAGTGAAATCGGACTAGCGGGAGGGGAAGATACGCAGTATTTT.

This CDR3 reads CASRAFGNLDDNEQFF. DNA of the CDR3: TGTGCCAGCAGGGCGTTTGGGAACCTAGACGACAATGAGCAGTTCTTC. The chain carries TRBV2 and TRBJ2-1; D uncertain. V lost 6 bases to trimming and J lost 5 bases, with 20 bases between them. CDR1 and CDR2 (germline): SNHLY, FYNNEI. The CDR3 runs to 16 residues.

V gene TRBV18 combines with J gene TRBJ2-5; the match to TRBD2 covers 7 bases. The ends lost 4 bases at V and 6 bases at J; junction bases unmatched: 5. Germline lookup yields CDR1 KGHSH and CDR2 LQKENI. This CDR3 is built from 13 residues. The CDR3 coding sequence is TGTGCCAGCTCACTGGCCGGGGGGAAGACCCAGTACTTC. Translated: CASSLAGGKTQYF. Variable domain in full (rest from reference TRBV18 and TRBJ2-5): NAGVMQNPRHLVRRRGQEARLRCSPMKGHSHVYWYRQLPEEGLKFMVYLQKENIIDESGMPKERFSAEFPKEGPSILRIQQVVRGDSAAYFCASSLAGGKTQYFGPGTRLLVL.

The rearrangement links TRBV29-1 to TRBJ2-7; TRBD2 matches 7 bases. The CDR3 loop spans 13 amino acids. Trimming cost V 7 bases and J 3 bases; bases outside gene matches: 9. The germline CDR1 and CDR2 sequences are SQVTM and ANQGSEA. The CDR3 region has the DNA TGCAGCGCTCAAAGCGGGGACTTCTACGAGCAGTACTTC. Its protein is CSAQSGDFYEQYF.

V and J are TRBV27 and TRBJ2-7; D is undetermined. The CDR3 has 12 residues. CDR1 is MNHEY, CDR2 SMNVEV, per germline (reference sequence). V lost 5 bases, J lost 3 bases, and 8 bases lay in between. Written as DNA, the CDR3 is TGTGCCAGCAGTGGAAGAGGCTACGAGCAGTACTTC. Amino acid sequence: CASSGRGYEQYF.